Listed below are T cell receptor beta chains from one sample, sequenced in a study of graft-versus-host responses after intestinal transplantation. For these receptors, no antigen is known. TCRdb's copy holds only in-frame clones and misses some; the assay was immunoSEQ multiplex PCR. Here the sample spans approximately 70,000 clones, 89% being singletons. This specimen consisted of unstimulated CD8+ T cells sorted from spleen or lymph node cells, obtained before intestinal transplant. The receptors originated from a human donor who received an intestinal transplant. The CDR3 runs from the conserved cysteine through the conserved F or W. Each record gives: D gene, V gene, clone size, J gene, CDR3 protein, CDR3 DNA. D genes are given only for firm matches. Size is stated for part of the rows, as once, few or many counts, or as a class when the clone is expanded.

-	TRBV7-2	-	TRBJ1-1	CASSLRAGPGRANTEAFF	TGTGCCAGCAGCTTACGGGCGGGGCCGGGGAGGGCCAACACTGAAGCTTTCTTT
-	TRBV28	-	TRBJ1-5	CASSLQGNRQPQHF	TGTGCCAGCAGTTTACAGGGAAATCGTCAGCCCCAGCATTTT
-	TRBV5-1	-	TRBJ2-1	CASSGVRGYSYNEQFF	TGCGCCAGCTCTGGGGTTCGGGGGTACTCCTACAATGAGCAGTTCTTC
TRBD2	TRBV7-9	-	TRBJ2-1	CASSSLAGGQTGGQFF	TGTGCCAGCAGCTCCCTAGCGGGGGGCCAAACGGGGGGGCAGTTCTTC
TRBD1	TRBV29-1	-	TRBJ1-1	CSVEVEGARAFF	TGCAGCGTTGAAGTCGAGGGGGCAAGAGCTTTCTTT
TRBD1	TRBV15	-	TRBJ2-7	CATSLAQDRPYEQYF	TGTGCCACCAGTCTCGCCCAGGACAGGCCCTACGAGCAGTACTTC
TRBD1	TRBV2	-	TRBJ2-7	CALSGTAISYEQYF	TGTGCCTTGTCCGGGACAGCCATCTCCTACGAGCAGTACTTC
TRBD1	TRBV4-1	-	TRBJ2-7	CASSHGDRGSYEQYF	TGCGCCAGCAGCCACGGAGACAGGGGGTCCTACGAGCAGTACTTC
-	TRBV12-5	-	TRBJ2-1	CASGLVSTVASYNEQFF	TGTGCTAGTGGTTTGGTATCGACAGTCGCCTCCTACAATGAGCAGTTCTTC
TRBD2	TRBV27	-	TRBJ2-7	CASSLGGGAREQYF	TGTGCCAGCAGTTTGGGCGGGGGGGCACGAGAGCAGTACTTC
TRBD1	TRBV28	-	TRBJ1-2	CASSPNPGTGGGYTF	TGTGCCAGCAGTCCTAACCCCGGGACAGGGGGTGGCTACACCTTC
-	TRBV5-6	-	TRBJ1-4	CASTSQVTVNEKLFF	TGTGCCAGCACCTCCCAGGTGACGGTTAATGAAAAACTGTTTTTT
-	TRBV28	-	TRBJ1-1	CASIRITNTEAFF	TGTGCCAGCATCAGAATAACGAACACTGAAGCTTTCTTT
-	TRBV5-1	-	TRBJ1-2	CASSLGSGANYGYTF	TGCGCCAGCAGCTTGGGGAGTGGAGCTAACTATGGCTACACCTTC
-	TRBV7-9	-	TRBJ2-1	CASSSPVNEQFF	TGTGCCAGCAGCTCCCCTGTCAATGAGCAGTTCTTC
-	TRBV11-2	once	TRBJ1-6	CASSLGPSGNSPLHF	TGTGCCAGCAGCTTAGGACCCTCCGGGAATTCACCCCTCCACTTT
TRBD1	TRBV27	few	TRBJ2-7	CASSQGVEQYF	TGTGCCAGCAGTCAGGGGGTGGAGCAGTACTTC
-	TRBV6-1	-	TRBJ1-1	CASSGAVNTEAFF	TGTGCCAGCAGCGGAGCGGTGAACACTGAAGCTTTCTTT
TRBD1	TRBV2	-	TRBJ2-7	CATQEQGASYEQYF	TGTGCCACCCAGGAACAGGGGGCCTCCTACGAGCAGTACTTC
-	TRBV27	-	TRBJ1-2	CASSLSPGGGYTF	TGTGCCAGCAGTTTATCCCCAGGTGGAGGCTACACCTTC
-	TRBV2	-	TRBJ2-3	CASSELTRTDTQYF	TGTGCCAGCAGTGAATTGACAAGGACAGATACGCAGTATTTT
TRBD2	TRBV5-1	-	TRBJ2-3	CASSDQRGFTDTQYF	TGCGCCAGCAGCGACCAGCGGGGGTTCACAGATACGCAGTATTTT
-	TRBV28	-	TRBJ2-7	CATQEGPYEQYF	TGTGCCACCCAGGAGGGCCCATACGAGCAGTACTTC
TRBD1	TRBV11-2	-	TRBJ2-2	CASSLVDRVWTGELFF	TGTGCCAGCAGCTTAGTGGACAGGGTATGGACCGGGGAGCTGTTTTTT
TRBD1	TRBV28	-	TRBJ1-5	CASSNRGSNQPQHF	TGTGCCAGCAGCAACAGGGGGAGCAATCAGCCCCAGCATTTT
TRBD2	TRBV30	-	TRBJ2-2	CAWRASGGSSGELFF	TGTGCCTGGAGGGCTAGCGGGGGGTCCAGCGGGGAGCTGTTTTTT
TRBD1	TRBV19	-	TRBJ2-7	CASSHRGHEQYF	TGTGCCAGTAGCCACAGGGGCCACGAGCAGTACTTC
-	TRBV4-1	-	TRBJ1-6	CASSQGEMNSPLHF	TGCGCCAGCAGCCAAGGAGAGATGAATTCACCCCTCCACTTT
-	TRBV28	-	TRBJ1-5	CASLARFNQPQHF	TGTGCCAGCCTCGCACGGTTCAATCAGCCCCAGCATTTT
-	TRBV19	-	TRBJ2-7	CASSWTVSYEQYF	TGTGCCAGTAGTTGGACAGTCTCCTACGAGCAGTACTTC
-	TRBV29-1	-	TRBJ2-1	CSVRPGLEQFF	TGCAGCGTCCGACCGGGACTTGAGCAGTTCTTC
TRBD2	TRBV7-8	-	TRBJ2-1	CASSLRTSGWSYNEQFF	TGTGCCAGCAGCTTACGGACTAGCGGGTGGTCCTACAATGAGCAGTTCTTC
-	TRBV11-2	-	TRBJ1-1	CASTLRWGTPEAFF	TGTGCCAGCACCCTTAGATGGGGGACTCCTGAAGCTTTCTTT
TRBD2	TRBV9	-	TRBJ2-1	CASSAYGTSGEEQFF	TGTGCCAGCAGCGCATACGGGACTAGCGGGGAAGAGCAGTTCTTC
-	TRBV9	-	TRBJ1-4	CASSVATVVSGEREKLFF	TGTGCCAGCAGCGTAGCTACAGTTGTTTCGGGGGAGCGAGAAAAACTGTTTTTT
TRBD1	TRBV6-1	once	TRBJ2-7	CASAPSQGSSYEQYF	TGTGCCAGCGCTCCGTCACAGGGGTCGTCCTACGAGCAGTACTTC
-	TRBV28	once	TRBJ1-3	CASNPLLSPGNTIYF	TGTGCCAGCAACCCCTTGTTGAGTCCTGGAAACACCATATATTTT
TRBD1	TRBV28	-	TRBJ1-4	CASSFRDRVKEATNEKLFF	TGTGCCAGCAGTTTCCGGGACAGGGTAAAGGAAGCGACTAATGAAAAACTGTTTTTT
-	TRBV6-1	few	TRBJ2-3	CASSEVGGGGDTQYF	TGTGCCAGCAGTGAAGTGGGGGGGGGCGGCGATACGCAGTATTTT
-	TRBV19	once	TRBJ1-1	CASRPRHSNTEAFF	TGTGCCAGTAGGCCGAGACATTCGAACACTGAAGCTTTCTTT
TRBD1	TRBV28	-	TRBJ2-7	CASSFEGGYSYEQYF	TGTGCCAGCAGTTTTGAAGGGGGCTACTCCTACGAGCAGTACTTC
-	TRBV4-1	-	TRBJ2-7	CASSHEARIRGPRHEQYF	TGCGCCAGCAGCCACGAGGCGCGGATTCGAGGGCCAAGGCACGAGCAGTACTTC
TRBD2	TRBV5-4	-	TRBJ2-1	CASSLRFGLAGDEQFF	TGTGCCAGCAGCTTGAGATTCGGACTAGCGGGAGATGAGCAGTTCTTC
-	TRBV4-1	-	TRBJ1-2	CASNSRPGSRNYGYTF	TGCGCCAGCAATTCCCGGCCAGGCTCGAGAAACTATGGCTACACCTTC